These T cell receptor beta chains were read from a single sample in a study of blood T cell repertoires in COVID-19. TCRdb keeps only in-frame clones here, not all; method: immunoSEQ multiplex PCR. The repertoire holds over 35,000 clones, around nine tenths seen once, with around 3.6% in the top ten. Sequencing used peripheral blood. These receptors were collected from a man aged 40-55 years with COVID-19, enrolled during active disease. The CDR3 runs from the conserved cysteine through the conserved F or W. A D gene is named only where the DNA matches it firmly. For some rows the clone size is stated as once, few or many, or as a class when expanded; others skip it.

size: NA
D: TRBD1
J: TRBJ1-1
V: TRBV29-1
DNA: TGCAGCGTATACACAGGGGGCACTGAAGCTTTCTTT
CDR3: CSVYTGGTEAFF

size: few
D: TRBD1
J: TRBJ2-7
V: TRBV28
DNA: TGTGCCAGCAGTCCCGACAGGGTCTACGAGCAGTACTTC
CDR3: CASSPDRVYEQYF

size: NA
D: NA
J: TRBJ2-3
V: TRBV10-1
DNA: TGCGCCAGCAGTGTGGGGGGGCCGGAGGATACGCAGTATTTT
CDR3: CASSVGGPEDTQYF

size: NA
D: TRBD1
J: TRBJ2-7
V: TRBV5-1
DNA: TGCGCCAGCAGCCCTGGTGGGACAGGAGCCTACGAGCAGTACTTC
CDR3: CASSPGGTGAYEQYF

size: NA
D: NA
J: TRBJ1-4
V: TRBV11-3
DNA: TGTGCCAGCACCATTGGGACGGGGGGAACTAATGAAAAACTGTTTTTT
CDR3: CASTIGTGGTNEKLFF

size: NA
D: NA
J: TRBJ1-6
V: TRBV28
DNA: TGTGCCAGCAGTTTAATACAGGAAAATTCACCCCTCCACTTT
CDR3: CASSLIQENSPLHF

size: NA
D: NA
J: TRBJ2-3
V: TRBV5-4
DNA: TGTGCCAGCAGCGGGGACGGGGGAGGCACAGATACGCAGTATTTT
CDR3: CASSGDGGGTDTQYF

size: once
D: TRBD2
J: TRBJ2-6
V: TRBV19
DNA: TGTGCCAGTAAAGCGGGGGCGATCTCTGGGGCCAACGTCCTGACTTTC
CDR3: CASKAGAISGANVLTF

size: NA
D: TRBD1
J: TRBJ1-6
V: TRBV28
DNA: TGTGCCAGCAGTTTTGCCCTCGGGACAGTTAATTCACCCCTCCACTTT
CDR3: CASSFALGTVNSPLHF

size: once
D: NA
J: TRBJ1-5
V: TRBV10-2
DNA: TGCGCCAGCAGTGAGGGGTCAGGGGTTATTCAGCCCCAGCATTTT
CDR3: CASSEGSGVIQPQHF

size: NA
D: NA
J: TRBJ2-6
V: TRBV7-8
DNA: TGTGCCAGCAGCTTAGGGGGGCTAGACTTCTCTGGGGCCAACGTCCTGACTTTC
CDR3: CASSLGGLDFSGANVLTF

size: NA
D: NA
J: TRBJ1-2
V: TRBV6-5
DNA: TGTGCCAGCAGTTACTCGGGGGGAGGAGGCTACACCTTC
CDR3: CASSYSGGGGYTF

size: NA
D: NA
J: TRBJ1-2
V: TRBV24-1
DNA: TGTGCCACCAGTGACCCAAGCGAACCCCGAAACTATGGCTACACCTTC
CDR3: CATSDPSEPRNYGYTF

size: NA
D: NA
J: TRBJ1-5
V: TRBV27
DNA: TGTGCCAGCAGTTTAGGAGGGGCGGGACAGCCCCAGCATTTT
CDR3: CASSLGGAGQPQHF

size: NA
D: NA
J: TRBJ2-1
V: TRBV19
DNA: TGTGCCAGTAAACGACTAGGGTCGAATGAGCAGTTCTTC
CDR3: CASKRLGSNEQFF

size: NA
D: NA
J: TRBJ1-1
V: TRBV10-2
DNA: TGCGCCAGCAGTGATCTAGTCGCTCAGGGAATTGAAGCTTTCTTT
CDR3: CASSDLVAQGIEAFF

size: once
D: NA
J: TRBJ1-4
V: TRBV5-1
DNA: TGCGCCAGCAGCCAAGGGGGGGCTAATGAAAAACTGTTTTTT
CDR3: CASSQGGANEKLFF

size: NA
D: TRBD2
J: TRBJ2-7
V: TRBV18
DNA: TGTGCCAGCTCCCCGACTAGCGGGCCTTTCTACGAGCAGTACTTC
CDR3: CASSPTSGPFYEQYF

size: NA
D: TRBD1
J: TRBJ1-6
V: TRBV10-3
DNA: TGTGCCATCAGTGAACAGGGGGCAAATTCACCCCTCCACTTT
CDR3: CAISEQGANSPLHF

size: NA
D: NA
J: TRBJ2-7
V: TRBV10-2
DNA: TGCGCCAGCAGTGATCCGGCAGGGGCCTACGAGCAGTACTTC
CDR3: CASSDPAGAYEQYF

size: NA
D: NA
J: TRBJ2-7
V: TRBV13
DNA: TGTGCCAGCAGCTTAGGTCCAGGCCCAGGGTCCGAGCAGTACTTC
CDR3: CASSLGPGPGSEQYF

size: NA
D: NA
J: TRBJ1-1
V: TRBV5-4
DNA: TGTGCCAGCAGCTTGGGGAAGGGGATAATGAACACTGAAGCTTTCTTT
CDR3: CASSLGKGIMNTEAFF